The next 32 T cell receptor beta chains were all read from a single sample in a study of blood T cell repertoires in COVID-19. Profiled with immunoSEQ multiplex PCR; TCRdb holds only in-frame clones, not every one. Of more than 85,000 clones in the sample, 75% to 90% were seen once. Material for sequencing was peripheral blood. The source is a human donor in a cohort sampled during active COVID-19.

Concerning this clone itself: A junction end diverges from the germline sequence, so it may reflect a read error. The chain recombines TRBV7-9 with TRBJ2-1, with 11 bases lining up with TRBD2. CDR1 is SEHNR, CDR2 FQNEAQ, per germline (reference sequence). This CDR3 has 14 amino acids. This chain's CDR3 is CASSLAGGMNEQFF. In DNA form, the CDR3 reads TGTGCCAGCAGCCTAGCGGGGGGTATGAATGAGCAGTTCTTC. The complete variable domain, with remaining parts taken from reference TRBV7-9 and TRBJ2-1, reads DTGVSQNPRHKITKRGQNVTFRCDPISEHNRLYWYRQTLGQGPEFLTYFQNEAQLEKSRLLSDRFSAERPKGSFSTLEIQRTEQGDSAMYLCASSLAGGMNEQFFGPGTRLTVL.

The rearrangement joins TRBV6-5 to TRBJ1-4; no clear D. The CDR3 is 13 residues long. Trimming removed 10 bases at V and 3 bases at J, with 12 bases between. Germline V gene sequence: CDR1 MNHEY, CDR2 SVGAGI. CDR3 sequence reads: CATQVVANEKLFF. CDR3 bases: TGTGCCACTCAGGTAGTCGCTAATGAAAAACTGTTTTTT.

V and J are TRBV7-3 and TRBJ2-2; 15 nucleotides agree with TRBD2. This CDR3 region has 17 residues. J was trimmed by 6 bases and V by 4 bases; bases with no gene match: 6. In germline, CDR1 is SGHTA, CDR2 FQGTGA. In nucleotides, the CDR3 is TGTGCCAGCAGCTCGGGACTAGCGGGGGGTTTCGCCGGGGAGCTGTTTTTT. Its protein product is CASSSGLAGGFAGELFF.

DNA for the CDR3: TGCGCCAGCAGCTTGACCGACACTGCTTCCTACGAGCAGTACTTC. It translates to CASSLTDTASYEQYF. The V gene is TRBV5-1, the J gene TRBJ2-7; no definite D call. The ends were cut back, 1 base at V and 1 base at J, with 12 bases in the middle. CDR1 is SGHRS, CDR2 YFSETQ, per germline. CDR3 size: 15 residues.

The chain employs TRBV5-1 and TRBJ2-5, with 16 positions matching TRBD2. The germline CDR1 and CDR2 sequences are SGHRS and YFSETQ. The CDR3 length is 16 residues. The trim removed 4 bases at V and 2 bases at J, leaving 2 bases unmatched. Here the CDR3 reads CASSPGLAGGQETQYF. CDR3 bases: TGCGCCAGCAGCCCGGGACTAGCGGGGGGGCAAGAGACCCAGTACTTC.

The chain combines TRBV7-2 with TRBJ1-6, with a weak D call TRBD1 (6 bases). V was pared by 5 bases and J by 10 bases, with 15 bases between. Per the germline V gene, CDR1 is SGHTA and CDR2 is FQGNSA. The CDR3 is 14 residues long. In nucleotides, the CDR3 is TGTGCCAGCAGCCTACAGGGATCCAACTCACCCCTCCACTTT. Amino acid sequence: CASSLQGSNSPLHF.

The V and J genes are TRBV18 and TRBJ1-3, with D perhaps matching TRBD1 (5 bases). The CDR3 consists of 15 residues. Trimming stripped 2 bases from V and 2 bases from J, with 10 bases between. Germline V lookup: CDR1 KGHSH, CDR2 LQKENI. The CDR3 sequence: CASSPGQGPGNTIYF. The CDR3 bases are TGTGCCAGCTCACCAGGGCAGGGCCCTGGAAACACCATATATTTT.

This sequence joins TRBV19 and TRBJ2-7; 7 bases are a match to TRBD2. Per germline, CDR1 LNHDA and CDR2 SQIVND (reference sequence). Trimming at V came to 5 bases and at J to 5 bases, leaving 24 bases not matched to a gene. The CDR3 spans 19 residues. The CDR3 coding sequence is TGTGCCAGTAGTCCCCTTCTAGGTTTCAGCGGGGTAAAGAGGAACGAGCAGTACTTC. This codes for CASSPLLGFSGVKRNEQYF. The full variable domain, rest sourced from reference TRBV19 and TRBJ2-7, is DGGITQSPKYLFRKEGQNVTLSCEQNLNHDAMYWYRQDPGQGLRLIYYSQIVNDFQKGDIAEGYSVSREKKESFPLTVTSAQKNPTAFYLCASSPLLGFSGVKRNEQYFGPGTRLTVT.

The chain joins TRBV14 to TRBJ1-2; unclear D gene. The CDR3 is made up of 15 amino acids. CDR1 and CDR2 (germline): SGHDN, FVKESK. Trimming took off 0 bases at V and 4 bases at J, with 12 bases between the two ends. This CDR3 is CASSQDPAGFYGYTF. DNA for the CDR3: TGTGCCAGCAGCCAAGATCCAGCGGGGTTCTATGGCTACACCTTC.

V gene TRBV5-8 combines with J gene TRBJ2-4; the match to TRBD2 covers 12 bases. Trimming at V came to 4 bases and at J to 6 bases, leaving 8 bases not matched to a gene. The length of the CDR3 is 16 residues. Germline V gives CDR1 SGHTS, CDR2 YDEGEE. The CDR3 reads CASSPTSGGSGNIQYF. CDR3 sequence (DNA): TGTGCCAGCAGCCCGACTAGCGGGGGATCGGGAAACATTCAGTACTTC.

As DNA, the CDR3 is TGTGCCAGCAGTGAGGAGAGGTTTGGCAATCAGCCCCAGCATTTT. Protein sequence: CASSEERFGNQPQHF. This chain uses TRBV2 with TRBJ1-5; D remains unclear. With 3 bases removed from V and 2 bases from J, the gap between germline ends came to 11 bases. CDR3 length: 15 amino acids. CDR1 is SNHLY, CDR2 FYNNEI, per germline.

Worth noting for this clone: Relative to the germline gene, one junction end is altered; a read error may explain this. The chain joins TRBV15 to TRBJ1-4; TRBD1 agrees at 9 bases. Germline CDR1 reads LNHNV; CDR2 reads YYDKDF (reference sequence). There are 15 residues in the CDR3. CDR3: CATSRGGTGTPGSVF. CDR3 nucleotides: TGTGCCACCAGCAGGGGAGGGACAGGGACCCCTGGGTCTGTTTTT.

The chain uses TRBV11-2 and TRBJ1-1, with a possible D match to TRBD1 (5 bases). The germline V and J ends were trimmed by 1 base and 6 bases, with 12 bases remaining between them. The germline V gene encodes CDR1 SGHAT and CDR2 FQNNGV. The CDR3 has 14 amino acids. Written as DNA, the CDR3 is TGTGCCAGCAGCTTAGTTCCGGGGGACTCTGAAGCTTTCTTT. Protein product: CASSLVPGDSEAFF.

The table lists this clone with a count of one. The CDR3 DNA sequence: TGTGCCAGCAGCTTGGGGGCGGGACAGAGCTCCTACGAGCAGTACTTC. Amino acids: CASSLGAGQSSYEQYF. This chain connects TRBV5-6 to TRBJ2-7; D is possibly TRBD1 (7 bases). The CDR3 has 16 residues. V gave up 0 bases and J gave up 0 bases, with 13 bases separating them. Germline V gives CDR1 SGHDT, CDR2 YYEEEE.

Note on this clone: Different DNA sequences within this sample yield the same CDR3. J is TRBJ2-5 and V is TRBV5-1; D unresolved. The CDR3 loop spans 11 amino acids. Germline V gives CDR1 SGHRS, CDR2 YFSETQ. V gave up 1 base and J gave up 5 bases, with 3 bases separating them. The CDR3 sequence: CASSLQETQYF. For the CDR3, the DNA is TGCGCCAGCAGCTTGCAGGAGACCCAGTACTTC.

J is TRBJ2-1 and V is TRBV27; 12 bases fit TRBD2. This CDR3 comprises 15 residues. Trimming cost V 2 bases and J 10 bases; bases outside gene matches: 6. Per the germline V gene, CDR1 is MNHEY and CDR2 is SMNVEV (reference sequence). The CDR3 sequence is CASSLGLAGGREQFF. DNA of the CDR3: TGTGCCAGCAGTTTAGGGCTAGCGGGGGGGCGAGAGCAGTTCTTC.

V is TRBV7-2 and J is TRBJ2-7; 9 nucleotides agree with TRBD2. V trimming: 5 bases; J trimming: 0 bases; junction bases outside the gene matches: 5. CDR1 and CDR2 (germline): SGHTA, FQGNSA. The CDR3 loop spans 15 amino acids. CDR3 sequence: CASSTGTSPSYEQYF. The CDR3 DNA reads TGTGCCAGCAGCACCGGGACTAGCCCCTCCTACGAGCAGTACTTC.

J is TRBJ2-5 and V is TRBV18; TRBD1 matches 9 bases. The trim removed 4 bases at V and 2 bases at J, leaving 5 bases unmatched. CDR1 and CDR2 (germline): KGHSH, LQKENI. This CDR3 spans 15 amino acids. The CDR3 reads CASSRGQGFQETQYF. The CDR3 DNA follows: TGTGCCAGCTCACGGGGACAGGGTTTTCAAGAGACCCAGTACTTC.

The CDR3 sequence is CAISASPTSGGTTDTQYF. CDR3 bases: TGTGCCATCAGTGCCTCCCCGACTAGCGGGGGGACCACAGATACGCAGTATTTT. This chain connects TRBV10-3 to TRBJ2-3; 13 bases fit TRBD2. The V segment lost 4 bases and the J segment 2 bases; nucleotides outside the gene matches: 9. Germline values: CDR1 ENHRY, CDR2 SYGVKD. The CDR3 spans 18 residues.

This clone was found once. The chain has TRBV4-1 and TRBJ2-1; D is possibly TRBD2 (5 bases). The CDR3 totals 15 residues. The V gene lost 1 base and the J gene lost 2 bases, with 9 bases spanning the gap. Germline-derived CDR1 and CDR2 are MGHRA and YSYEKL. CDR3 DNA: TGCGCCAGCAGCCAAGCAAGCGGTCCCTACAATGAGCAGTTCTTC. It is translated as CASSQASGPYNEQFF.

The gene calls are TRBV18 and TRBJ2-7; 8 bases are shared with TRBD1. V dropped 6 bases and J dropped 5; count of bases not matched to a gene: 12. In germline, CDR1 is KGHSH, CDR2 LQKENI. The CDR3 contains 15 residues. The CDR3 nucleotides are TGTGCCAGCTCGCTACAGGGGGTGATAGTCAACGAGCAGTACTTC. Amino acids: CASSLQGVIVNEQYF.

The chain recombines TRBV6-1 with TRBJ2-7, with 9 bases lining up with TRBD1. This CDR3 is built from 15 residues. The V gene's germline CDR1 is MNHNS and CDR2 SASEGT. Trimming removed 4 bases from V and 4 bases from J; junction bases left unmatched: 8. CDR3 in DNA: TGTGCCAGCAGTGTAGCCGGGACAGGGATTTACGAGCAGTACTTC. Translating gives CASSVAGTGIYEQYF.

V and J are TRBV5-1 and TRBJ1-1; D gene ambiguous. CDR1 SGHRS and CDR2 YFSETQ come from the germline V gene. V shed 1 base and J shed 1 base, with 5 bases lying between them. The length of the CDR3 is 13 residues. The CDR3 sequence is CASSLTTNTEAFF. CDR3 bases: TGCGCCAGCAGCTTGACAACGAACACTGAAGCTTTCTTT.

The CDR3 nucleotides read TGTGCCAGCACTAGCGGGGGCGTTAACTCCTACAATGAGCAGTTCTTC. Its protein product is CASTSGGVNSYNEQFF. J is TRBJ2-1 and V is TRBV28, with 10 bases that match TRBD2. J lost 0 bases, V lost 7 bases, and 6 bases had no gene match. The CDR3 contains 16 residues. In germline, CDR1 is MDHEN, CDR2 SYDVKM.

The CDR3 spells CASSVNRGEGYTF. In DNA, the CDR3 is TGTGCCAGCAGTGTCAACAGGGGTGAGGGCTACACCTTC. The V and J genes are TRBV2 and TRBJ1-2, with 7 bases identical to TRBD1. The germline V gene encodes CDR1 SNHLY and CDR2 FYNNEI. CDR3 length equals 13 residues. The J segment lost 8 bases and the V segment lost 4 bases, leaving 7 bases of the junction unmatched.

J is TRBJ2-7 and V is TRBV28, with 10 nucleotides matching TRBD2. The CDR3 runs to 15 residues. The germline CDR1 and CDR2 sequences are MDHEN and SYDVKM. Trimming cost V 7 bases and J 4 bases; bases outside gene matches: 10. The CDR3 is CASNSQAGGLYEQYF. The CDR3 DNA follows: TGTGCCAGCAATTCCCAAGCGGGGGGGCTGTACGAGCAGTACTTC.

The CDR3 spells CASTRSGTSGLTGELFF. In nucleotides, the CDR3 is TGTGCCAGCACCCGTAGTGGGACTAGCGGCCTCACCGGGGAGCTGTTTTTT. The rearrangement joins TRBV9 to TRBJ2-2; 11 bases agree with TRBD2. The CDR3 sequence is 17 residues long. J was trimmed by 4 bases and V by 6 bases; bases with no gene match: 11. The germline CDR1 and CDR2 sequences are SGDLS and YYNGEE.

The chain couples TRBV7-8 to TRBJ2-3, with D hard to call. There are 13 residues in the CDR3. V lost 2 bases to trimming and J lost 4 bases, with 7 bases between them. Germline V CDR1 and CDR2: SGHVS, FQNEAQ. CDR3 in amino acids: CASSLRLADTQYF. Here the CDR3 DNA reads TGTGCCAGCAGCTTACGGCTAGCAGATACGCAGTATTTT.

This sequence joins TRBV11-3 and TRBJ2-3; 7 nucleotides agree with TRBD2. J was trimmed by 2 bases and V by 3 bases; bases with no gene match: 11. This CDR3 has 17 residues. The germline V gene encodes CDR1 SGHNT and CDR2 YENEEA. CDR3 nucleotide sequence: TGTGCCAGCAGCTTCCATGGGCGAGCGGGGATCACAGATACGCAGTATTTT. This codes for CASSFHGRAGITDTQYF.

The CDR3 DNA reads as TGTGCCAGTAGTAAAAGAACACAGGGCCTCAATCAGCCCCAGCATTTT. Translating it yields CASSKRTQGLNQPQHF. This sequence joins TRBV19 and TRBJ1-5; TRBD1 is a possible D gene (6 bases). V was clipped by 4 bases and J by 3 bases, with 16 bases between them. Germline CDR1 reads LNHDA; CDR2 reads SQIVND (reference sequence). The CDR3 is made up of 16 amino acids.

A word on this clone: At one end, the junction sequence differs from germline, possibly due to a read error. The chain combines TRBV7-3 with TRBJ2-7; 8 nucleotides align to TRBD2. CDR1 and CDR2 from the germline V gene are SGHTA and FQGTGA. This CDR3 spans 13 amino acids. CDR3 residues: CASSLMFGGAQHF. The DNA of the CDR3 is TGTGCCAGCAGCTTAATGTTCGGGGGGGCTCAGCACTTC.

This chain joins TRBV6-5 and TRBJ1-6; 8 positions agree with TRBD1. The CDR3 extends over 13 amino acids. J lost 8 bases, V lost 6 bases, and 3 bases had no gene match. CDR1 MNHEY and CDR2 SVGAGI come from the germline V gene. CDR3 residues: CASSQGADSPLHF. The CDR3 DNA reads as TGTGCCAGCAGCCAGGGGGCGGATTCACCCCTCCACTTT.